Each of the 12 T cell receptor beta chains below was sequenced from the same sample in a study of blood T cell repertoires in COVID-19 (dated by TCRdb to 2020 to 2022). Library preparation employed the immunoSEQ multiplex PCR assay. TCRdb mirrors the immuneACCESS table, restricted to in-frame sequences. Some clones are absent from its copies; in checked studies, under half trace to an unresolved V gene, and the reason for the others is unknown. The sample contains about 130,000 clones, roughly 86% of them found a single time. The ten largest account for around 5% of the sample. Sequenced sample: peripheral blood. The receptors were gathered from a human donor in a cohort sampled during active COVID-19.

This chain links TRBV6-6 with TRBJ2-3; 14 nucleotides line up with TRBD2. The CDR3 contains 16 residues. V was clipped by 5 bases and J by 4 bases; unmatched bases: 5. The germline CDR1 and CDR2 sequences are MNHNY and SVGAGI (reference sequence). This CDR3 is CASSRGLAGGPDTQYF. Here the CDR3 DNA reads TGTGCCAGCAGTAGAGGACTAGCGGGAGGCCCAGATACGCAGTATTTT.

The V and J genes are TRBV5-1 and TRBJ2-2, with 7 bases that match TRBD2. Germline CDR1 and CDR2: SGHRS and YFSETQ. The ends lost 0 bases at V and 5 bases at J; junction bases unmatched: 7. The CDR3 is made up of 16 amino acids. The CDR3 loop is CASSLDGRATTGELFF. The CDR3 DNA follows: TGCGCCAGCAGCTTGGATGGGAGGGCAACGACCGGGGAGCTGTTTTTT.

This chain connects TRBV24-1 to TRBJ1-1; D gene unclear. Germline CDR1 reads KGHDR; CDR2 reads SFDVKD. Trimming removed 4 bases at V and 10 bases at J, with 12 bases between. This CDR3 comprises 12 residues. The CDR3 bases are TGTGCCACCAGTGACCGTCAGGAAGGAGCTTTCTTT. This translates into CATSDRQEGAFF.

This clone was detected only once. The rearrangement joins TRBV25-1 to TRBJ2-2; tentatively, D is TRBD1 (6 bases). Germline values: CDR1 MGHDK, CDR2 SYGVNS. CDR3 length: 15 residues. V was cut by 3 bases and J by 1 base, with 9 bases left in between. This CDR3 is CASSDQGKNTGELFF. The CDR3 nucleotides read TGTGCCAGCAGTGACCAGGGGAAGAACACCGGGGAGCTGTTTTTT.

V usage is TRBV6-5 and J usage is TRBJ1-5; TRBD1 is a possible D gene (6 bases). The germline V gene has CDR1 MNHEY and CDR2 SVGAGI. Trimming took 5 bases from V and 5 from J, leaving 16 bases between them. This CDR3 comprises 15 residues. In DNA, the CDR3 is TGTGCCAGCAGTATTCGACCAGGGGTATATCAGCCCCAGCATTTT. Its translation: CASSIRPGVYQPQHF.

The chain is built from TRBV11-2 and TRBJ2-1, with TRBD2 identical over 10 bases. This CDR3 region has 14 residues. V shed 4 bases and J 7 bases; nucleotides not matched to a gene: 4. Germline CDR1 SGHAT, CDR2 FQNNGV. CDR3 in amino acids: CASSSGLAPNEQFF. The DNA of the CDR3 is TGTGCCAGCAGCTCGGGACTAGCGCCGAATGAGCAGTTCTTC.

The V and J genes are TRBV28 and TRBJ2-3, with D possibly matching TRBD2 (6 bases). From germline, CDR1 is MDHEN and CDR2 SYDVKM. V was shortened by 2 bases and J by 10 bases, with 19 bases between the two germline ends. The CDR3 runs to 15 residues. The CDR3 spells CASSLNLWGLQAQYF. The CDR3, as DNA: TGTGCCAGCAGTTTAAACCTCTGGGGACTCCAAGCGCAGTATTTT.

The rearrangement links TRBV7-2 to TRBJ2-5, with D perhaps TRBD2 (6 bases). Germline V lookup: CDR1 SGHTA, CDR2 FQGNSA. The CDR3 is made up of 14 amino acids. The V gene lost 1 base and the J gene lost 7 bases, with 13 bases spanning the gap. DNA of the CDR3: TGTGCCAGCAGCTTAGGCCTAGCGTCGGGGACCCAGTACTTC. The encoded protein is CASSLGLASGTQYF.

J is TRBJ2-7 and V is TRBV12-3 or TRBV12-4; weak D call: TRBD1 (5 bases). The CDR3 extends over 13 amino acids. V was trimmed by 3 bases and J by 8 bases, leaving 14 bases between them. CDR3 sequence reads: CASSFAQGRKQYF. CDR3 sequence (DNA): TGTGCCAGCAGTTTCGCGCAGGGTCGGAAGCAGTACTTC.

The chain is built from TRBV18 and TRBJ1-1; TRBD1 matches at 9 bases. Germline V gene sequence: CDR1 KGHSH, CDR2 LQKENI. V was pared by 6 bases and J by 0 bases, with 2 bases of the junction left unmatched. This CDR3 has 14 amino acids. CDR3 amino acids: CASSRDRVNTEAFF. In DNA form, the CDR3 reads TGTGCCAGCTCGCGGGACAGGGTGAACACTGAAGCTTTCTTT.

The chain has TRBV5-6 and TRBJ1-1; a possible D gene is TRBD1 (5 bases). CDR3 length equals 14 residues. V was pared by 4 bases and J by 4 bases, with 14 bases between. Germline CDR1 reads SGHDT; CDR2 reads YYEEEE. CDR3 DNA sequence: TGTGCCAGCAGCCCTACTTGGGGGGGCACTGAAGCTTTCTTT. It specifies CASSPTWGGTEAFF.

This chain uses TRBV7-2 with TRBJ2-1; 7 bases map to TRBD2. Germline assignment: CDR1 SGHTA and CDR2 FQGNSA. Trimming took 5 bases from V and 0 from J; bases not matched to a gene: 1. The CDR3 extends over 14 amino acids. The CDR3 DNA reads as TGTGCCAGCAGCCGGGACTACTCCTACAATGAGCAGTTCTTC. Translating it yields CASSRDYSYNEQFF.